This passage covers 11 T cell receptor beta chains from one sample sequenced in a study of T cell changes during pregnancy in multiple sclerosis. Clones were read by immunoSEQ multiplex PCR, and TCRdb kept only the in-frame ones, dropping some. The repertoire holds about 100,000 clones, with 85% to 95% as singletons. The material sequenced was peripheral blood, taken after pregnancy. The source of these receptors is a female donor with multiple sclerosis, enrolled in a pregnancy study.

The chain combines TRBV11-2 with TRBJ1-1, with 9 bases fitting TRBD1. The CDR3 spans 15 residues. Germline V gives CDR1 SGHAT, CDR2 FQNNGV. Trimming cost V 5 bases and J 5 bases; bases outside gene matches: 9. CDR3 sequence reads: CASSTYRGQGTEAFF. DNA for the CDR3: TGTGCCAGCAGCACCTACAGGGGGCAGGGGACTGAAGCTTTCTTT.

The chain recombines TRBV13 with TRBJ2-2, with D possibly being TRBD2 (6 bases). V dropped 5 bases and J dropped 8 bases, with 12 bases sitting between them. The CDR3 covers 13 residues. Looked up from germline, CDR1 is PRHDT and CDR2 is FYEKMQ (reference sequence). CDR3 sequence reads: CASSVLALGELFF. CDR3 nucleotide sequence: TGTGCCAGCAGCGTCCTAGCGTTAGGGGAGCTGTTTTTT.

In its sample, this clone was seen once. The chain carries TRBV4-1 and TRBJ2-2, with 9 bases identical to TRBD2. J gave up 6 bases and V 1 base, and 6 bases lay outside the gene matches. Germline V CDR1 and CDR2: MGHRA, YSYEKL. The length of the CDR3 is 16 residues. CDR3 nucleotide sequence: TGCGCCAGCAGCCAAGGATTGGCTAGCGGGGCCGGGGAGCTGTTTTTT. Translation gives CASSQGLASGAGELFF.

The table lists this clone with a few counts. The gene calls are TRBV28 and TRBJ2-7; 8 nucleotides align to TRBD1. With V trimmed by 7 bases and J by 2 bases, 10 bases remained unmatched. Germline V lookup: CDR1 MDHEN, CDR2 SYDVKM. The CDR3 length is 15 residues. The CDR3 sequence is CASNTQGVGTYEQYF. The CDR3 DNA reads as TGTGCCAGCAATACACAGGGGGTAGGGACCTACGAGCAGTACTTC.

The chain joins TRBV18 to TRBJ2-1, with D uncertain. The germline V gene encodes CDR1 KGHSH and CDR2 LQKENI. V dropped 5 bases and J dropped 4 bases, with 18 bases sitting between them. The CDR3 spans 16 residues. CDR3 sequence: CASSIIRGEGYNEQFF. The CDR3 DNA reads TGTGCCAGCTCAATAATTCGAGGAGAAGGATACAATGAGCAGTTCTTC.

The chain has TRBV14 and TRBJ2-1; 8 bases are a match to TRBD1. Germline CDR1 and CDR2: SGHDN and FVKESK. The CDR3 length is 16 residues. V dropped 3 bases and J dropped 5; count of bases not matched to a gene: 9. The CDR3 bases are TGTGCCAGCAGCCAGCCCACCGGGACAGGAAACAATGAGCAGTTCTTC. Translating gives CASSQPTGTGNNEQFF.

J is TRBJ1-2 and V is TRBV6-4, with TRBD1 identical over 8 bases. J was trimmed by 6 bases and V by 6 bases; bases with no gene match: 3. Germline CDR1 is MRHNA and CDR2 is SNTAGT. The CDR3 length is 12 residues. The CDR3 DNA follows: TGTGCCAGCAGGGGACAGGAGAATGGCTACACCTTC. Translating it yields CASRGQENGYTF.

This rearrangement joins TRBV4-3 to TRBJ2-3; 8 positions agree with TRBD2. Germline lookup yields CDR1 LGHNA and CDR2 YSLEER. The CDR3 spans 15 residues. With 1 base clipped from V and 3 bases from J, the junction kept 3 bases outside the gene matches. In DNA, the CDR3 is TGCGCCAGCAGCCAAGGTAGCGGGAAGACAGATACGCAGTATTTT. This sequence encodes CASSQGSGKTDTQYF.

J is TRBJ1-1 and V is TRBV11-2; perhaps TRBD1 as D (6 bases). From germline, CDR1 is SGHAT and CDR2 FQNNGV. Trimming stripped 11 bases from V and 2 bases from J, with 18 bases between. The CDR3 sequence is 14 residues long. CDR3 amino acids: CAERGPQGNTEAFF. CDR3 bases: TGTGCCGAGCGGGGGCCCCAGGGAAACACTGAAGCTTTCTTT.

The chain combines TRBV29-1 with TRBJ2-2, with D possibly being TRBD2 (5 bases). CDR3 length: 12 amino acids. V was shortened by 3 bases and J by 4 bases, with 6 bases between the two germline ends. CDR1 is SQVTM, CDR2 ANQGSEA, per germline. The CDR3 DNA reads as TGCAGCGTTGACCGGGGCACCGGGGAGCTGTTTTTT. Translated: CSVDRGTGELFF.

The chain carries TRBV28 and TRBJ1-1; TRBD1 matches at 7 bases. The V gene end was trimmed by 6 bases and the J gene end by 1 base; junction bases not matched to a gene: 11. This CDR3 has 16 amino acids. Germline CDR1 reads MDHEN; CDR2 reads SYDVKM. CDR3 sequence (DNA): TGTGCCAGCAGAATTTCGACAGGGACATCGAACACTGAAGCTTTCTTT. Residues: CASRISTGTSNTEAFF.